The entry below gives a single T cell receptor (beta chain) sequence along with its context. As yet, its antigen is unknown. This record belongs to a study of OX40 agonist ivuxolimab in advanced cancers. The wider study: With a range of roughly 20 to 80, age averaged approximately 60 years, and 75% to 90% were male. General study results and limits: Clonal expansion by week 6 occurred in CD4+ and CD8+ blood T cells (at 0.1 to 3.0 mg/kg).

Sequencing used immunoSEQ multiplex PCR; TCRdb keeps in-frame clones, though not all of them. The profile shows fewer than 45,000 clones, just under 85% of them singletons. V lost 5 bases, J lost 1 base, and 12 bases lay in between. CDR3 length: 15 residues. Germline V gene lookup returns CDR1 MRHNA and CDR2 SNTAGT. This clonotype was sampled from an adult with an advanced solid tumor such as melanoma, head and neck, liver or kidney cancer. The sample was CD4+ or CD8+ T cells sorted from blood, taken in a trial of the OX40 agonist ivuxolimab. The V gene is TRBV6-4, the J gene TRBJ2-1, with D possibly matching TRBD1 (5 bases). The CDR3 loop is CASSSQGTSYNEQFF. Here the CDR3 DNA reads TGTGCCAGCAGTTCCCAGGGAACATCCTACAATGAGCAGTTCTTC.